This T cell receptor (beta chain) was obtained from a study of shared clonotypes between healthy human individuals. The overall study: Samples came from a couple of female and a few male donors aged 18 to 49.

Original analysis: Sequence data from immunoSEQ were junction-only and lacked quality scores; consequently, filtering differed. The protocol was immunoSEQ multiplex PCR, while the TCRdb copy is restricted to in-frame clones and leaves out a portion. V, J and clone size derive from that table, while D and trimming were established from the DNA sequence. The table includes hundreds of thousands of clones, 70% to 80% detected once. V lost 9 bases and J 4 bases, leaving 13 bases between the germline ends. Per germline, CDR1 LNHDA and CDR2 SQIVND (reference sequence). The CDR3 consists of 13 residues. The rearrangement uses TRBV19 and TRBJ1-5, with unresolved D. Sample: PBMCs. The TCR was taken from a woman between 40 and 55 years old in good health. Some clones in this sample may be carry-over from other donors' samples. The DNA for the CDR3 is TGTGCCAGCCAAATGTCAAGGAATCAGCCCCAGCATTTT. Translation gives CASQMSRNQPQHF.